The present entry profiles one T cell receptor beta chain with its context. Its specificity is not known. The sample is drawn from a study of OX40 agonist ivuxolimab in advanced cancers. Findings of the study overall: At 0.1 to 3.0 mg/kg and by week 6, clonal expansion occurred in CD4+ and CD8+ blood T cells. CD8+ T cells averaged more expanded clones than CD4+.

Germline V CDR1 and CDR2: SGHRS, YFSETQ. The CDR3 is 13 amino acids. V dropped 5 bases and J dropped 10 bases, with 18 bases sitting between them. Sequencing was performed with immunoSEQ multiplex PCR; in TCRdb, only in-frame clones are kept and a portion is missing. The table has around 63,000 clones, nearly 95% seen once. The clonotype originates from an adult with an advanced solid tumor such as melanoma, head and neck, liver or kidney cancer. Material: CD4+ or CD8+ T cells sorted from blood, obtained in a trial of the OX40 agonist ivuxolimab. The rearrangement joins TRBV5-1 to TRBJ1-2, with D tentatively TRBD1 (6 bases). CDR3 sequence reads: CASSAGTPLDYTF. CDR3 nucleotide sequence: TGCGCCAGCAGTGCCGGGACACCCTTGGACTACACCTTC.